This paragraph covers one T cell receptor beta chain sequence. The data originate from a study of blood T cells in healthy people across ages. Alongside a J-beta primer mix, a sample-barcoded 5' primer served in a second PCR lasting about 7 to 12 cycles. One entry per CDR3 protein, called by TCRdb with MiXCR from the 5' RACE reads. The table has about 1 million distinct CDR3 sequences, 45% seen once. V was shortened by 0 bases and J by 5 bases, with 8 bases between the two germline ends. The CDR3 covers 14 residues. The germline V gene has CDR1 MNHEY and CDR2 SVGAGI. V is TRBV6-5 and J is TRBJ2-1; D is unclear. This receptor was taken from a woman aged 55-69 years in good health. Material: blood. CDR3 sequence: CASSYSGINNEQFF. For the CDR3, the DNA is TGTGCCAGCAGTTACTCCGGTATAAACAATGAGCAGTTCTTC.